Listed below are T cell receptor beta chains from one sample, sequenced in a study of blood T cell repertoires in COVID-19. TCRdb's copy holds only in-frame clones and misses some; the assay was immunoSEQ multiplex PCR. The table includes about 190,000 clones, around 87% detected once. Sequenced: PBMCs or T cells enriched from blood (not recorded which). These TCRs come from a woman between 35 and 50 years old in a cohort exposed to, infected with or recovered from COVID-19 (not recorded which). Each CDR3 is given with its conserved first and last residue. The D gene is left open where the match is weak. Size values are once, few and many counts, or a class for expanded clones, and some rows have none.

d_gene	j_gene	abundance	v_gene	CDR3nt	CDR3aa
NA	TRBJ2-1	NA	TRBV6-5	TGTGCCAGCAGTTACTACCGGGAGACCGATGAGCAGTTCTTC	CASSYYRETDEQFF
NA	TRBJ1-4	NA	TRBV5-1	TGCGCCAGCAGCTTGGCAGGGGTCAAGGAAAAACTGTTTTTT	CASSLAGVKEKLFF
TRBD2	TRBJ2-3	NA	TRBV6-2/TRBV6-3	TGTGCCAGCAGTCCCGCCAGGACTAGCGGGAATGTTGATACGCAGTATTTT	CASSPARTSGNVDTQYF
TRBD1	TRBJ2-3	once	TRBV9	TGTGCCAGCAGCGTTAAGGACAGGGGAGGCACAGATACGCAGTATTTT	CASSVKDRGGTDTQYF
TRBD1	TRBJ1-4	NA	TRBV4-1	TGCGCCAGCAGCCAACAAGGAGGGGGCGGTGGATATGAAAAACTGTTTTTT	CASSQQGGGGGYEKLFF
NA	TRBJ1-1	NA	TRBV25-1	TGTGCCAGCAGTGAATCGGCAGGGGTGAACACTGAAGCTTTCTTT	CASSESAGVNTEAFF
NA	TRBJ2-7	NA	TRBV7-8	TGTGCCAGCAGCGCTGACAGAAACCCCTACGAGCAGTACTTC	CASSADRNPYEQYF
NA	TRBJ2-7	once	TRBV14	TGTGCCAGCAGCCAAGCCCCAGGGGCCGAGCAGTACTTC	CASSQAPGAEQYF
TRBD1	TRBJ1-3	NA	TRBV18	TGTGCCAGCTCACCCGTACATGGGACAGAATCTGGAAACACCATATATTTT	CASSPVHGTESGNTIYF
TRBD2	TRBJ2-1	NA	TRBV10-1	TGCGCCAGCAGTGACTCTTCTAGCGGGAGGCAGTTCTTC	CASSDSSSGRQFF
NA	TRBJ2-7	NA	TRBV5-6	TGTGCCAGCTGCTCCCGAATCAGCTCCTACGAGCAGTACTTC	CASCSRISSYEQYF
TRBD1	TRBJ2-3	NA	TRBV19	TGTGCCAGTAGTATAGGTTTTGGGGGACAGGGGATCACAGATACGCAGTATTTT	CASSIGFGGQGITDTQYF
TRBD2	TRBJ2-1	NA	TRBV5-1	TGCGCCAGCAGCCCGAGGACTAGCGGGGGAGACTCCTACAATGAGCAGTTCTTC	CASSPRTSGGDSYNEQFF
TRBD2	TRBJ2-3	once	TRBV19	TGTGCCAGTAGAAAGACTAGCGTGCGCACAGATACGCAGTATTTT	CASRKTSVRTDTQYF
NA	TRBJ2-5	NA	TRBV5-1	TGCGCCAGCAGCTTCTTCGCAGCGACGTACCAAGAGACCCAGTACTTC	CASSFFAATYQETQYF
NA	TRBJ2-7	NA	TRBV4-2	TGTGCCAGCAGCCAAGACTTGCGGAGCGGCCCCTCCTACGAGCAGTACTTC	CASSQDLRSGPSYEQYF
NA	TRBJ2-7	NA	TRBV28	TGTGCCAGCATCGGGGGAGGGGGGTTCTCCTACGAGCAGTACTTC	CASIGGGGFSYEQYF
TRBD1	TRBJ2-7	NA	TRBV5-5	TGTGCCAGCAGCTTCCGGGACAGGGCAGGGGACGAGCAGTACTTC	CASSFRDRAGDEQYF
TRBD1	TRBJ2-7	NA	TRBV6-5	TGTGCCAGCAGGGGGACAGGAAGGTACTCCTACGAGCAGTACTTC	CASRGTGRYSYEQYF
NA	TRBJ1-5	NA	TRBV6-6	TGTGCCAGCAGTTACAGAGGGTCCGAGACCCAGCATTTT	CASSYRGSETQHF
NA	TRBJ1-6	NA	TRBV27	TGTGCCAGCAGTTTCAGAATTCCCTATAATTCACCCCTCCACTTT	CASSFRIPYNSPLHF
NA	TRBJ2-1	NA	TRBV6-5	TGTGCCAGCAGCGCATCACGGGACAATGAGCAGTTCTTC	CASSASRDNEQFF
NA	TRBJ1-3	NA	TRBV11-2	TGTGCCAGCAGCTCAGGAAACACCATATATTTT	CASSSGNTIYF
NA	TRBJ1-1	NA	TRBV7-2	TGTGCCAGCAGCCCTAAAGTTGGGAACACTGAAGCTTTCTTT	CASSPKVGNTEAFF
NA	TRBJ2-1	NA	TRBV28	TGTGCCAGCACCGACGACAGGGAGGTTAATGAGCAGTTCTTC	CASTDDREVNEQFF
TRBD1	TRBJ2-1	NA	TRBV12-3/TRBV12-4	TGTGCCAGCAGTGACAGGGCATACAATGAGCAGTTCTTC	CASSDRAYNEQFF
TRBD1	TRBJ2-1	NA	TRBV5-1	TGCGCCAGCAGCCCGGGACAGGGTTTTAATGAGCAGTTCTTC	CASSPGQGFNEQFF
NA	TRBJ1-5	NA	TRBV9	TGTGCCAGCAGCGCTAAGGGGGACGACAATCAGCCCCAGCATTTT	CASSAKGDDNQPQHF
TRBD2	TRBJ2-1	NA	TRBV7-6	TGTGCCAGCACCACCGGCCTAGCGGGAGGAGGCAATGAGCAGTTCTTC	CASTTGLAGGGNEQFF
NA	TRBJ2-7	NA	TRBV7-8	TGTGCCAGCAGCTTAGAACTATACGAGCAGTACTTC	CASSLELYEQYF
TRBD2	TRBJ2-3	NA	TRBV11-2	TGTGCCAGCAGCTTAGCGGGAGGGATTTTAGATACGCAGTATTTT	CASSLAGGILDTQYF
NA	TRBJ1-1	NA	TRBV9	TGTGCCAGCAGCCCAGTCGACAGAAACACTGAAGCTTTCTTT	CASSPVDRNTEAFF
NA	TRBJ1-1	few	TRBV11-2	TGTGCCAGCAGCTTTGGGGCTCACGGGGGCACTGAAGCTTTCTTT	CASSFGAHGGTEAFF
NA	TRBJ1-1	NA	TRBV7-2	TGTGCCAGCAGCTTAAATCAGGGTACTGAAGCTTTCTTT	CASSLNQGTEAFF
NA	TRBJ2-1	few	TRBV5-1	TGCGCCAGCAGCTTGGCCGAGTGGACAGTATACAATGAGCAGTTCTTC	CASSLAEWTVYNEQFF
TRBD2	TRBJ2-3	once	TRBV13	TGTGCCAGCAGCACCGGGGGGATGCCCGGGTTCACAGATACGCAGTATTTT	CASSTGGMPGFTDTQYF
NA	TRBJ1-5	NA	TRBV13	TGTGCCAGCAGCTATAATGGGGTCAGGGAGCCCCAGCATTTT	CASSYNGVREPQHF
TRBD2	TRBJ2-1	NA	TRBV27	TGTGCCAGCAGTTTACTAGCGGGAGCACATGAGCAGTTCTTC	CASSLLAGAHEQFF
NA	TRBJ1-2	NA	TRBV6-2/TRBV6-3	TGTGCCAGCAGTTCGGTGCGGTATGGCTACACCTTC	CASSSVRYGYTF
NA	TRBJ2-5	NA	TRBV5-1	TGCGCCAGCAGCATGGAGGGCAACCCCGAGGGAGAGACCCAGTACTTC	CASSMEGNPEGETQYF
TRBD1	TRBJ1-4	NA	TRBV19	TGTGCCAGTAGTCCAGGACAGGGCAACGAAAAACTGTTTTTT	CASSPGQGNEKLFF
TRBD1	TRBJ1-1	few	TRBV6-2/TRBV6-3	TGTGCCAGCAGCCGGACAGGGGAAAGCACTGAAGCTTTCTTT	CASSRTGESTEAFF
TRBD2	TRBJ2-7	many	TRBV11-3	TGTGCCAGCAGCTTCACTAGCGTATCCTACGAGCAGTACTTC	CASSFTSVSYEQYF
NA	TRBJ2-3	NA	TRBV5-1	TGCGCCAGCAGCTTCCATGGGGCGCTTAGCACAGATACGCAGTATTTT	CASSFHGALSTDTQYF
NA	TRBJ2-2	NA	TRBV19	TGTGCCAGTAGTATATCCGGGCGAGGGACCGGGGAGCTGTTTTTT	CASSISGRGTGELFF
NA	TRBJ2-3	once	TRBV13	TGTGCCAGCAGCTTAGGGCGGGGCACAGATACGCAGTATTTT	CASSLGRGTDTQYF